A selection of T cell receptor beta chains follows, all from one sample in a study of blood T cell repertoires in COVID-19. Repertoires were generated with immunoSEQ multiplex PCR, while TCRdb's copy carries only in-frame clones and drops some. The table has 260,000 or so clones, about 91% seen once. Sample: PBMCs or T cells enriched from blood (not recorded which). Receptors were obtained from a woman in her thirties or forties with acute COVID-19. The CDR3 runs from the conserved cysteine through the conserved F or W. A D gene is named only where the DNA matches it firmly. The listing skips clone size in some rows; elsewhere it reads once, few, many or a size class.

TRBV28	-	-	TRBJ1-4	TGTGCCAGCAGCTCAGGGGCCCCGGCTGGGATTAATGAAAAACTGTTTTTT	CASSSGAPAGINEKLFF
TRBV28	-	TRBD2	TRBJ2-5	TGTGCCAGCAGTTTGACTAGCGGGATAAGGATCGAGACCCAGTACTTC	CASSLTSGIRIETQYF
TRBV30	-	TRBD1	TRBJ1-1	TGTGCCTGGGACAGGGATGTTTACACTGAAGCTTTCTTT	CAWDRDVYTEAFF
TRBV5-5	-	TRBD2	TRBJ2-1	TGTGCCAGCAGCTTGGATACTAGCGGGAGTGGGGAGCAGTTCTTC	CASSLDTSGSGEQFF
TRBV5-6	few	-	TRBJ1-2	TGTGCCAGCAGCCTAGGTAACGGCTATGGCTACACCTTC	CASSLGNGYGYTF
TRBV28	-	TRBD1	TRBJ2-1	TGTGCCAGCAGTTTAACTCACCGGATTCGACAGGGGGCTGACAATGAGCAGTTCTTC	CASSLTHRIRQGADNEQFF
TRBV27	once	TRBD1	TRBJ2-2	TGTGCCAGCAGAAGGGCAGGACAGGGGGCCGGGGAGCTGTTTTTT	CASRRAGQGAGELFF
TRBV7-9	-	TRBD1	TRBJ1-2	TGTGCCAGCAGCTTACACCAGGGGGCGGGGGATGGCTACACCTTC	CASSLHQGAGDGYTF
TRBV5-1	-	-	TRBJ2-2	TGCGCCAGCAGCCTGACAACTAACACCGGGGAGCTGTTTTTT	CASSLTTNTGELFF
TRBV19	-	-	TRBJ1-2	TGTGCCAGTAGTATTGGGAGGGATTATGGCTACACCTTC	CASSIGRDYGYTF
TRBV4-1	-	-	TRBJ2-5	TGCGCCAGCAGCCAGGAGTACCAAGAGACCCAGTACTTC	CASSQEYQETQYF
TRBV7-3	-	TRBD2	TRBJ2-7	TGTGCCAGCAGCTTGGGGGGAGCGGGAAGCTACGAGCAGTACTTC	CASSLGGAGSYEQYF
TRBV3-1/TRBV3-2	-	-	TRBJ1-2	TGTGCCAGCAGCCAAGATGGGCAGAACTATGGCTACACCTTC	CASSQDGQNYGYTF
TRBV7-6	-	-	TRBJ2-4	TGTGCCAGCAGCTTAGGGTCTCTACTAGCCAAAAACATTCAGTACTTC	CASSLGSLLAKNIQYF
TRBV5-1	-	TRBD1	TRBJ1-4	TGCGCCAGCAGCCAGGGACAGTCGAATGAAAAACTGTTTTTT	CASSQGQSNEKLFF
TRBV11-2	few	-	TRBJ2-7	TGTGCCAGCAGCTTAGACCCCGGGAGTGGGTACGAGCAGTACTTC	CASSLDPGSGYEQYF
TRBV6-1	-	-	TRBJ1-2	TGTGCCAGCAGTGAAGGAGGAGGGTGGTATGGCTACACCTTC	CASSEGGGWYGYTF
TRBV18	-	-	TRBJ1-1	TGTGCCAGCTCACTAGAAATGAACACTGAAGCTTTCTTT	CASSLEMNTEAFF
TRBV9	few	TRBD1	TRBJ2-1	TGTGCCAGCAGCGTAGTACCAGGGGGAGACACAAGGAGCTCCTACAATGAGCAGTTCTTC	CASSVVPGGDTRSSYNEQFF
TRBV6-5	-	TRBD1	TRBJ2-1	TGTGCCAGCAGTCTACAGGGGGGATCGTACAATGAGCAGTTCTTC	CASSLQGGSYNEQFF
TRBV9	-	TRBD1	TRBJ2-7	TGTGCCAGCAGCGCCAAAACCGACAGGGGGAATACCTACGAGCAGTACTTC	CASSAKTDRGNTYEQYF
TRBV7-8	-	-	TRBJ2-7	TGTGCCAGCAGCTTATTTGCTGGGGCAGACTTCATCTACGAGCAGTACTTC	CASSLFAGADFIYEQYF
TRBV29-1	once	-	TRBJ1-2	TGCAGCGCCAAAACAGGGTCGGGCTATGGCTACACCTTC	CSAKTGSGYGYTF
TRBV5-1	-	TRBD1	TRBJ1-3	TGCGCCAGCAGCCCGACAGGGGTAGACTCTGGAAACACCATATATTTT	CASSPTGVDSGNTIYF
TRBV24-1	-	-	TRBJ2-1	TGTGCCACCAGTGATGCGTTCAATGAGCAGTTCTTC	CATSDAFNEQFF
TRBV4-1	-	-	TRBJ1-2	TGCGCCAGCAGCTCTGACAGAATTGGAGGCTACACCTTC	CASSSDRIGGYTF
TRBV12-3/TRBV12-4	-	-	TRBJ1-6	TGTGCCAGCAGTTCCCCCGATTCACCCCTCCACTTT	CASSSPDSPLHF
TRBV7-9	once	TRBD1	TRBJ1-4	TGTGCCAGCAGTTCCGGACAGGATCTAAATGAAAAACTGTTTTTT	CASSSGQDLNEKLFF
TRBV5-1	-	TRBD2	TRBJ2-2	TGCGCCAGCAGCTACCGGACTAGCCAGGGGGGGGAGCTGTTTTTT	CASSYRTSQGGELFF
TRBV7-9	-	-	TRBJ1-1	TGTGCCAGCAGCCAAACGGGCACTGAAGCTTTCTTT	CASSQTGTEAFF
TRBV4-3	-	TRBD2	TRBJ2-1	TGCGCCAGCAGCCCGTTAGCGGGAGGGGGCGAGCAGTTCTTC	CASSPLAGGGEQFF
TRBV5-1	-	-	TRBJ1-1	TGCGCCAGCAGCCCGGACACTGAAGCTTTCTTT	CASSPDTEAFF
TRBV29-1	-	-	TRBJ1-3	TGCAGCGTCCAAGGGCAGGGGACAGGAAACACCATATATTTT	CSVQGQGTGNTIYF
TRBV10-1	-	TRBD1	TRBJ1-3	TGCGCCAGCTCCGGGACAGTCCTCTTCAGCTCTGGAAACACCATATATTTT	CASSGTVLFSSGNTIYF
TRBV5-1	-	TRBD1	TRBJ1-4	TGCGCCAGCAGCTTGGCCGGGACAGGGGATGAAAAACTGTTTTTT	CASSLAGTGDEKLFF
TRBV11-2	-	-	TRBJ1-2	TGTGCCAGCAGCTTAGTTCGGAGGGCGTCTGGCTACACCTTC	CASSLVRRASGYTF
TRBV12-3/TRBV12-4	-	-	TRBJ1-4	TGTGCCAGCAGTCTGTCCGAAAAACTGTTTTTT	CASSLSEKLFF
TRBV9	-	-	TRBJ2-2	TGTGCCAGCGGAGGGGACACCGGGGAGCTGTTTTTT	CASGGDTGELFF
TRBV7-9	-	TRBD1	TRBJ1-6	TGTGCCAGCAGCTTAGGGACCGGGACAGCCCGTAATTCACCCCTCCACTTT	CASSLGTGTARNSPLHF
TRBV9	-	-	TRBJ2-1	TGTGCCAGCAGCGCCCCCAGGACAGCCGGGTTTGACAATGAGCAGTTCTTC	CASSAPRTAGFDNEQFF
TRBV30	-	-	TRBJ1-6	TGTGCCTGGAGTGCATATAATTCACCCCTCCACTTT	CAWSAYNSPLHF
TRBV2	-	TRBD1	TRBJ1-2	TGTGCCAGCAGTGATCAGGGACAGGGAGGTGGCTACACCTTC	CASSDQGQGGGYTF
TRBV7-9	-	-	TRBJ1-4	TGTGCCAGCAGCTCGTCCCTCTATGAAAAACTGTTTTTT	CASSSSLYEKLFF
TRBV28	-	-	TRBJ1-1	TGTGCCAGCAGTTTCGAAGGGGGTGGGCATACTGAAGCTTTCTTT	CASSFEGGGHTEAFF
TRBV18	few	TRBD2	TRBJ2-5	TGTGCCAGCTCACTAGGACTAGAACAAGAGACCCAGTACTTC	CASSLGLEQETQYF
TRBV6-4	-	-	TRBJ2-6	TGTGCCAGCAGTCCGCAGGGTACTGGGGCCAACGTCCTGACTTTC	CASSPQGTGANVLTF
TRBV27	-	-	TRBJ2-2	TGTGCCAGCAGTGGCTTCGGGGTTGCCGGGGAGCTGTTTTTT	CASSGFGVAGELFF
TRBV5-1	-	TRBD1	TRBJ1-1	TGCGCCAGCAGCTTGGACAGGGGTACTGAAGCTTTCTTT	CASSLDRGTEAFF
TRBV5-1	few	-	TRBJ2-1	TGCGCCAGCAGCTTGGACTTCTCCTACAATGAGCAGTTCTTC	CASSLDFSYNEQFF
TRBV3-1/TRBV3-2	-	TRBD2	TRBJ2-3	TGTGCCAGCAGCCCAACTAGCGCGAGCACAGATACGCAGTATTTT	CASSPTSASTDTQYF
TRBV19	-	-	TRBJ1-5	TGTGCCAGTAGGACGCTAGGGGATCAGCCCCAGCATTTT	CASRTLGDQPQHF
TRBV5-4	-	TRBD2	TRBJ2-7	TGTGCCAGCAGCTTTGGACTAGCGGGAGGGCGCCCCTACGAGCAGTACTTC	CASSFGLAGGRPYEQYF
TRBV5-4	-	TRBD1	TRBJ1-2	TGTGCCAGCAGCGCAGCCGGGACAGGTTACGACTATGGCTACACCTTC	CASSAAGTGYDYGYTF
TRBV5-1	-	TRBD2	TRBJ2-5	TGCGCCAGCAGCGACGGGACTAGCGGAGAGACCCAGTACTTC	CASSDGTSGETQYF
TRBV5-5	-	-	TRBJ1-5	TGTGCCAGCAGCTTGGCGGGTGGCAATCAGCCCCAGCATTTT	CASSLAGGNQPQHF